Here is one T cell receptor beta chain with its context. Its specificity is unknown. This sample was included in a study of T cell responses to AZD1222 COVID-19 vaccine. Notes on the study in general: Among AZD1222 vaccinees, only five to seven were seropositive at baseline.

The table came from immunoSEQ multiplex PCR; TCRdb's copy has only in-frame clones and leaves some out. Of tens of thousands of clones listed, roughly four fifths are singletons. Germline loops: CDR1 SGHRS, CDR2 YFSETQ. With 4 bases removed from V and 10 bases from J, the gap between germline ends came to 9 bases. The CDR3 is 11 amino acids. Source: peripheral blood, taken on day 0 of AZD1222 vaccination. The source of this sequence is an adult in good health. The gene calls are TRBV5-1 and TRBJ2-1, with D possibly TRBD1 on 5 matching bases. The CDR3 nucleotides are TGCGCCAGCAGCCTCCGGACAGAGCAGTTCTTC. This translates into CASSLRTEQFF.